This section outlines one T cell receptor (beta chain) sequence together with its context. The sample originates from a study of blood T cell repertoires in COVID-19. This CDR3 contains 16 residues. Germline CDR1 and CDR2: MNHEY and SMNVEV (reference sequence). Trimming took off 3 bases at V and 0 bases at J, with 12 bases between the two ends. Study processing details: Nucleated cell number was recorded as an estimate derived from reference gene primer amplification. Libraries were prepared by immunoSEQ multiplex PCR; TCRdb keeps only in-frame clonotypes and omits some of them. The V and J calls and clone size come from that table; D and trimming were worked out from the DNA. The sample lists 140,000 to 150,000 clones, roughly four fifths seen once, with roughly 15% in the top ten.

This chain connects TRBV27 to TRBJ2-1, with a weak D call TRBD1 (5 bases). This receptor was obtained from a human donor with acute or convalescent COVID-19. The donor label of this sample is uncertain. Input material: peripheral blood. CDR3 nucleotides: TGTGCCAGCAGTTTGGAACAGGAGAGCTCCTACAATGAGCAGTTCTTC. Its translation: CASSLEQESSYNEQFF.